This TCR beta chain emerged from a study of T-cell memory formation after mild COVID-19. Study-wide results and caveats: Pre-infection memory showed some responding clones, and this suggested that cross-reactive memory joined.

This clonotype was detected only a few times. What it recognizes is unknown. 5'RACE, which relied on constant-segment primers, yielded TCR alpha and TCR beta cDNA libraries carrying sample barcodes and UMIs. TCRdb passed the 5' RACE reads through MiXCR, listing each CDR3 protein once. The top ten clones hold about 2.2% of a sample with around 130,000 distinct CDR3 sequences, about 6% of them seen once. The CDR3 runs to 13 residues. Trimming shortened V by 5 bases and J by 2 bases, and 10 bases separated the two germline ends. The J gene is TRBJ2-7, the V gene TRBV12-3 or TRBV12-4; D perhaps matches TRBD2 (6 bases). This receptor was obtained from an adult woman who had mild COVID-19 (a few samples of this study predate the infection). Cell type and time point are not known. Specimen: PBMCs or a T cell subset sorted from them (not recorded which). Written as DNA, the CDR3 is TGTGCCAGCAGTGACGGGACTCCCTACGAGCAGTACTTC. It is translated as CASSDGTPYEQYF.